The rows below give T cell receptor beta chains drawn from one sample of a study of response to subunit inactivated influenza vaccine. TCRdb recomputed calls from the RT-PCR reads with MiXCR, one row per CDR3 protein. The sample consists of hundreds of thousands of distinct CDR3 sequences, 18% of them appearing once. The material was PBMCs from blood, obtained 5 days after vaccination. These receptors were taken from a man over 45 who received an inactivated influenza vaccine. CDR3s include the opening cysteine and the closing phenylalanine or tryptophan. A D gene is named only where the DNA matches it firmly.

d_call v_call cdr3_aa
NA TRBV7-8 CASSLAGTASYNEQFF
NA TRBV12-3/TRBV12-4 CASSPTRVPNTEAFF
TRBD2 TRBV5-1 CASSLTSGRAGQYF
NA TRBV30 CAWSGAHEQYF
NA TRBV7-2 CASSLGTMFTDTQYF
TRBD2 TRBV7-2 CASSLLAGEVGEQYF
NA TRBV15 CATSSAYDAVLAKNIQYF
TRBD1 TRBV6-5 CASSYSEGGRETQYF
NA TRBV28 CASSLLLSSYEQYF
NA TRBV30 CAWSVRRGVGETQYF
NA TRBV20-1 CSATNRVGYEQYF
TRBD1 TRBV27 CASRRDRATNEKLFF
NA TRBV5-1 CASSLAYGGTGEAFF
NA TRBV12-3/TRBV12-4 CASSLRTIETQYF
NA TRBV6-5 CASSYTRAGEQFF
TRBD2 TRBV4-2 CASSQGLAGTGELFF
NA TRBV12-3/TRBV12-4 CASSGTLTRAEEQFF
NA TRBV10-3 CAISESNHPSYEQYF
TRBD2 TRBV6-2/TRBV6-3 CASSYAGTSGRKQYF
NA TRBV2 CASRTGEDTQYF
NA TRBV12-3/TRBV12-4 CASSPGGGGGKLFF
TRBD2 TRBV7-2 CASSLIGEGEQYF
NA TRBV5-1 CASSLETRGSNTGELFF
NA TRBV2 CASSVDSSPSYEQYF
NA TRBV18 CASSIRQGPGDTQYF
NA TRBV12-3/TRBV12-4 CASSFVGRPHNSPLHF
NA TRBV28 CASSLQAGKIYGYTF
NA TRBV5-1 CASSLASRLPTDTQYF
TRBD1 TRBV20-1 CSADDTGVEQYF
TRBD2 TRBV7-9 CASSFSTSGGSYNEQFF
NA TRBV5-1 CASSPPLSPVGTDTQYF
NA TRBV4-1 CASSPSAHANYGYTF
NA TRBV5-5 CASSLFGGAASNQPQHF
NA TRBV7-2 CASSSGTTTGELFF
TRBD2 TRBV12-3/TRBV12-4 CASRTSGIPYNEQFF
NA TRBV20-1 CSAAQGNSGNTIYF
TRBD1 TRBV27 CASSFQFNPGQSNQPQHF
TRBD1 TRBV11-2 CASSRTGTGEGGELFF
TRBD2 TRBV11-2 CASSLDPSGTSTDTQYF
NA TRBV6-2/TRBV6-3 CASSAPGHRIRNQPQHF
TRBD2 TRBV5-1 CASMGSSGRETQYF
TRBD2 TRBV7-2 CASSLGRGGVPDTQYF
NA TRBV20-1 CSARDRNRGGDEQFF
NA TRBV20-1 CSARDGTKGGRNQPQHF